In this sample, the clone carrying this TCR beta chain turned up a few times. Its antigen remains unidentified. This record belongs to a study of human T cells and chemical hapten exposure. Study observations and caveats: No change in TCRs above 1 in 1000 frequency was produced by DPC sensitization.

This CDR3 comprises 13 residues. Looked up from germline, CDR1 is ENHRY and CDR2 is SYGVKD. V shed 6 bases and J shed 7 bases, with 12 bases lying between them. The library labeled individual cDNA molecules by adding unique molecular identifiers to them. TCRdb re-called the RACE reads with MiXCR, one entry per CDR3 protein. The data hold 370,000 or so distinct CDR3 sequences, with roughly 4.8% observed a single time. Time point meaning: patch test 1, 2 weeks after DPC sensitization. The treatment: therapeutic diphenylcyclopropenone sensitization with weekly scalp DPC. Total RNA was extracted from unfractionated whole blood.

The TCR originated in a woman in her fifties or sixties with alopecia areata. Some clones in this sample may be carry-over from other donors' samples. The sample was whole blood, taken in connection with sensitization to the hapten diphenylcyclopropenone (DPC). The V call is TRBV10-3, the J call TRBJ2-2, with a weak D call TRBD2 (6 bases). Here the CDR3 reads CAISGRDSGELFF. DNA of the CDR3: TGTGCCATCAGCGGGAGAGACAGCGGGGAGCTGTTTTTT.